These 5 T cell receptor beta chains came from one sample sequenced in a study of shared clonotypes between healthy human individuals. TCRdb keeps only in-frame clones here, not all; method: immunoSEQ multiplex PCR. The table includes roughly 500,000 clones, roughly four fifths detected once. Material for sequencing was PBMCs. These receptors originate from a woman aged 40 to 55 in good health. Some clones in this sample may be carry-over from other donors' samples.

Concerning this clone: With a far larger clone one base away, a read error is the likely cause. The J gene is TRBJ2-2, the V gene TRBV19; TRBD1 matches at 12 bases. CDR1 and CDR2 (germline): LNHDA, SQIVND (reference sequence). The CDR3 spans 14 residues. Unmatched junction bases numbered 3, after V lost 4 bases and J lost 9 bases. In DNA, the CDR3 is TGTGCCAGTAGTACGGGACAGGGGGCCAGGGAGCTGTTTTTT. As protein: CASSTGQGARELFF.

This rearrangement joins TRBV5-4 to TRBJ2-7, with 11 bases fitting TRBD2. The germline gives CDR1 SGHNT, CDR2 YYREEE (reference sequence). There are 17 residues in the CDR3. V was pared by 4 bases and J by 3 bases, with 12 bases of the junction left unmatched. For the CDR3, the DNA is TGTGCCAGCAGCCTTTCGACTAGCGGGAATAGCGTCTACGAGCAGTACTTC. Its protein product is CASSLSTSGNSVYEQYF.

This clone was seen just once. This chain joins TRBV4-2 and TRBJ1-1; TRBD1 is a possible D gene (6 bases). Germline V gene sequence: CDR1 LGHNA, CDR2 YNFKEQ. V was shortened by 2 bases and J by 10 bases, with 14 bases between the two germline ends. This CDR3 is 13 amino acids long. The CDR3 nucleotides read TGTGCCAGCAGCCAACAACACAGGGAGGGAGCTTTCTTT. Its translation: CASSQQHREGAFF.

This chain uses TRBV28 with TRBJ2-5; 10 bases map to TRBD1. The CDR3 is made up of 13 amino acids. Trimming removed 7 bases from V and 5 bases from J; junction bases left unmatched: 4. Germline V gene data show CDR1 as MDHEN and CDR2 as SYDVKM. CDR3 DNA: TGTGCCAGCATGACAGGGGGCAGTGAGACCCAGTACTTC. Protein: CASMTGGSETQYF.

The rearrangement links TRBV5-6 to TRBJ2-7, with a possible D match to TRBD1 (6 bases). V shed 3 bases and J shed 1 base, with 17 bases lying between them. CDR1 is SGHDT and CDR2 is YYEEEE in the germline V gene. The CDR3 has 16 residues. The CDR3 protein is CASSSIDRRLSYEQYF. In nucleotides, the CDR3 is TGTGCCAGCAGCTCCATCGACAGGAGACTTTCCTACGAGCAGTACTTC.